The T cell receptor beta chain under discussion was sequenced for a study of blood T cell repertoires in COVID-19. TCRdb's table, derived via immunoSEQ multiplex PCR, lists solely in-frame clones and lacks some. The sample records 80,000 to 130,000 clones, around 90% being singletons. CDR3 size: 19 residues. V was shortened by 0 bases and J by 8 bases, with 28 bases between the two germline ends. The germline V gene has CDR1 MNHEY and CDR2 SVGEGT. V and J are TRBV6-2 or TRBV6-3 and TRBJ1-2; TRBD1 might be the D (5 bases). This TCR was recovered from a man aged 70-80 years with acute or convalescent COVID-19. Sequenced input: peripheral blood. The CDR3 loop is CASSYSIRGPLSWGHGYTF. The CDR3 coding sequence is TGTGCCAGCAGTTACTCGATTAGAGGCCCCTTGAGCTGGGGCCACGGCTACACCTTC.